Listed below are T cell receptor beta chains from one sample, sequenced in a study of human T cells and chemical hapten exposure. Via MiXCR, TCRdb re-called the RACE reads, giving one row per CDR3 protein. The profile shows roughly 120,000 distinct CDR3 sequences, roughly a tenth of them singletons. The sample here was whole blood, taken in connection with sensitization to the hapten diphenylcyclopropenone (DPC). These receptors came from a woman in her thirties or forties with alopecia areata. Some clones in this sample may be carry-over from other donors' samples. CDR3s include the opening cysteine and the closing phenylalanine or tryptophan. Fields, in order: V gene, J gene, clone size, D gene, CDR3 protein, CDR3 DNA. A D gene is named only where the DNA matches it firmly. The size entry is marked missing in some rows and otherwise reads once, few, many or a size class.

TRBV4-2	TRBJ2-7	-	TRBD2	CASSQHSSGGHSYEQYF	TGTGCCAGCAGCCAACATTCTAGCGGGGGCCACTCCTACGAGCAGTACTTC
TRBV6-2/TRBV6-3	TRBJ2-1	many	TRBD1	CASTTGTGLYNEQFF	TGTGCCAGCACCACCGGGACAGGACTTTACAATGAGCAGTTCTTC
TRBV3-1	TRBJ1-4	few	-	CASSHQGGEKLFF	TGTGCCAGCAGCCACCAGGGTGGTGAAAAACTGTTTTTT
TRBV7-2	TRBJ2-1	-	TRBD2	CASSTKTRGSYNEQFF	TGTGCCAGCAGCACAAAGACGCGGGGGTCCTACAATGAGCAGTTCTTC
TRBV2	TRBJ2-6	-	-	CASKGRGPGANVLTF	TGTGCCAGCAAAGGCAGGGGTCCTGGGGCCAACGTCCTGACTTTC
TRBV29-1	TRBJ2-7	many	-	CSVRSDEQYF	TGCAGCGTGAGGAGTGACGAGCAGTACTTC
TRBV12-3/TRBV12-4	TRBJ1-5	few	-	CASSLPGVGNQPQHF	TGTGCCAGCAGTTTACCAGGGGTCGGTAATCAGCCCCAGCATTTT
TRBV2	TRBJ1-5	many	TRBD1	CASSARGIGLSNQPQHF	TGTGCCAGCAGTGCCAGGGGGATAGGGCTTAGCAATCAGCCCCAGCATTTT
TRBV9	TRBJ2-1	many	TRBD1	CASSVATGGYNEQFF	TGTGCCAGCAGCGTAGCTACAGGGGGGTACAATGAGCAGTTCTTC
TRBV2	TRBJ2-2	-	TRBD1	CASSENRGNTGELFF	TGTGCCAGCAGTGAAAACAGGGGGAACACCGGGGAGCTGTTTTTT
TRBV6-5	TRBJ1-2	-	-	CATTLGEPYGYTF	TGTGCCACCACCCTGGGAGAGCCGTATGGCTACACCTTC
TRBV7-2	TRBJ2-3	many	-	CASSLAGGPRQYF	TGTGCCAGCAGCTTAGCGGGGGGCCCCCGGCAGTATTTT
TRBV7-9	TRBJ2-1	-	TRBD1	CASSSPGQGLRTVDNEQFF	TGTGCCAGCAGCTCGCCGGGACAGGGATTAAGAACGGTCGACAATGAGCAGTTCTTC
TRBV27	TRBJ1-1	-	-	CASSLTPGNTEAFF	TGTGCCAGCAGTTTAACCCCAGGGAACACTGAAGCTTTCTTT
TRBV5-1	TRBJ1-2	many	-	CASSADRAGYTF	TGCGCCAGCAGCGCGGACAGAGCTGGCTACACCTTC
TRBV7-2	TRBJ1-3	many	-	CASSLRGANSGNTIYF	TGTGCCAGCAGCTTACGGGGGGCTAACTCTGGAAACACCATATATTTT
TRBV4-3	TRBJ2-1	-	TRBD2	CASSQDWRGGHNEQFF	TGCGCCAGCAGCCAAGACTGGCGGGGGGGTCACAATGAGCAGTTCTTC
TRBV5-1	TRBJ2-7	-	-	CASSLLAGSNEQYF	TGCGCCAGCAGCTTGCTCGCGGGGTCAAACGAGCAGTACTTC
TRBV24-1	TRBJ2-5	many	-	CATSDLSGYQETQYF	TGTGCCACCAGTGATTTGTCCGGATACCAAGAGACCCAGTACTTC
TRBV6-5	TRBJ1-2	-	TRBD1	CASSFGQGNYGYTF	TGTGCCAGCAGTTTCGGACAGGGTAACTATGGCTACACCTTC
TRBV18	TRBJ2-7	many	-	CASSPGPYEQYF	TGTGCCAGCTCACCAGGGCCCTACGAGCAGTACTTC
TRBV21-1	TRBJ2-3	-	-	CASSKEDRVSTDTQYF	TGTGCCAGCAGCAAAGAGGACAGGGTGTCCACAGATACGCAGTATTTT
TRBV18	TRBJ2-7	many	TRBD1	CASPGTGTSYEQYF	TGTGCCAGCCCCGGGACAGGGACGTCCTACGAGCAGTACTTC
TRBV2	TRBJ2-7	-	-	CASSEAIPSQFRYF	TGTGCCAGCAGTGAAGCGATCCCTAGCCAATTCAGGTACTTC
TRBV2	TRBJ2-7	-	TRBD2	CASNMRTSGGEQYF	TGTGCCAGCAATATGAGGACTAGCGGGGGGGAGCAGTACTTC
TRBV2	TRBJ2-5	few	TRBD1	CASSGDRGQETQYF	TGTGCCAGCAGTGGCGACAGGGGGCAAGAGACCCAGTACTTC
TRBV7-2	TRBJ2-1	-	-	CASSLTTSSEQFF	TGTGCCAGCAGCTTAACTACTAGCAGTGAGCAGTTCTTC
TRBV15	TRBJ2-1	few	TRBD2	CATSRPSGGSYNEQFF	TGTGCCACCAGCAGACCTAGCGGGGGCTCCTACAATGAGCAGTTCTTC
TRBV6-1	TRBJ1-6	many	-	CASSEAGTYLSPLHF	TGTGCCAGCAGTGAAGCCGGGACATATCTATCACCCCTCCACTTT
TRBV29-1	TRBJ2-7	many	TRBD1	CSVDPTGDHEQYF	TGCAGCGTTGACCCGACAGGGGACCACGAGCAGTACTTC
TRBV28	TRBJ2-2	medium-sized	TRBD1	CASSPGTGVYTGELFF	TGTGCCAGCAGTCCAGGGACAGGGGTCTACACCGGGGAGCTGTTTTTT
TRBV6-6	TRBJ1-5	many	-	CASSYRSYQPQHF	TGTGCCAGCAGTTACAGGTCCTATCAGCCCCAGCATTTT
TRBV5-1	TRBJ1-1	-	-	CASSLESRGGEAFF	TGCGCCAGCAGCTTGGAATCACGAGGGGGTGAAGCTTTCTTT
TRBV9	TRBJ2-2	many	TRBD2	CASSSLAAGFGELFF	TGTGCCAGCAGCTCACTAGCGGCGGGATTTGGCGAGCTGTTTTTT
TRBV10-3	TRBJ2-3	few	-	CAISEGNSHTQYF	TGTGCCATCAGTGAGGGGAATTCACATACGCAGTATTTT
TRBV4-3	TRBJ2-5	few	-	CASSQDLSTQWTQYF	TGCGCCAGCAGCCAAGATTTGTCGACCCAGTGGACCCAGTACTTC
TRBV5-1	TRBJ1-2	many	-	CASSTGKSNYGYTF	TGCGCCAGCAGCACAGGGAAGTCTAACTATGGCTACACCTTC
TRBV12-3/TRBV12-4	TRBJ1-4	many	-	CASSSNRAFGEKLFF	TGTGCCAGCAGTTCAAACCGAGCCTTTGGGGAAAAACTGTTTTTT
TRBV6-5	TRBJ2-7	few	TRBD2	CASSIHRGGVGPYEQYF	TGTGCCAGCAGCATCCATCGGGGGGGCGTGGGCCCCTACGAGCAGTACTTC
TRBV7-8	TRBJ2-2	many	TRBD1	CASRHSTGAAGELFF	TGTGCCAGCAGACATTCGACAGGGGCGGCCGGGGAGCTGTTTTTT
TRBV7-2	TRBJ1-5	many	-	CASSVGLTVNQPQHF	TGTGCCAGCAGCGTGGGTTTGACAGTCAATCAGCCCCAGCATTTT
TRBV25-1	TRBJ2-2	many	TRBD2	CASSLAGGLTGELFF	TGTGCCAGCAGTTTAGCGGGGGGGCTAACCGGGGAGCTGTTTTTT
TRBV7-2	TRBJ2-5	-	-	CASSSKSSLILTGRQETQYF	TGTGCCAGCAGCTCAAAATCGTCCCTTATACTGACGGGCAGACAAGAGACCCAGTACTTC
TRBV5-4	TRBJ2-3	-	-	CASSLYSGYTDTQYF	TGTGCCAGCAGCTTGTATTCGGGGTACACAGATACGCAGTATTTT
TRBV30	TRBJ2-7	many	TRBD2	CAWTASGGAMVEHF	TGTGCCTGGACCGCTAGCGGGGGGGCGATGGTAGAACACTTC
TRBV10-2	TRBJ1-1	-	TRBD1	CASSESGQAGGAFF	TGCGCCAGCAGTGAGTCGGGACAGGCGGGAGGAGCTTTCTTT
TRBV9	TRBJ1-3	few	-	CASSVDPGPSGNTIYF	TGTGCCAGCAGCGTAGATCCGGGCCCCTCTGGAAACACCATATATTTT
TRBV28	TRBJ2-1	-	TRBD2	CASSLAGGWNEQFF	TGTGCCAGCAGTTTAGCGGGGGGATGGAATGAGCAGTTCTTC
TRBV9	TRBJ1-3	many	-	CASSVGSGAGGNTIYF	TGTGCCAGCAGCGTAGGTTCGGGGGCAGGCGGAAACACCATATATTTT
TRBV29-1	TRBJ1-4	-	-	CSVFGENEKLFF	TGCAGCGTTTTTGGGGAAAATGAAAAACTGTTTTTT
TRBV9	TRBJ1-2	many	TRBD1	CASSRQGTAVGEYTF	TGTGCCAGCAGCCGACAGGGGACGGCCGTAGGTGAATACACCTTC
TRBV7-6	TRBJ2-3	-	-	CASTLSRTDTQYF	TGTGCCAGCACCTTAAGCCGCACAGATACGCAGTATTTT
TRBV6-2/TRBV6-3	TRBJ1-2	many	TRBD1	CASSSDGQAAIINGYTF	TGTGCCAGCAGTTCTGACGGACAGGCGGCGATTATCAATGGCTACACCTTC
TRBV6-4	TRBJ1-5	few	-	CASSDVLGRQPQHF	TGTGCCAGCAGTGACGTTTTGGGGCGACAGCCCCAGCATTTT
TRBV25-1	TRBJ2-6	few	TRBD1	CASADRGRSGANVLTF	TGTGCCAGCGCAGACAGGGGGCGGTCGGGGGCCAACGTCCTGACTTTC
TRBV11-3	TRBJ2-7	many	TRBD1	CASSPRTGGSSYEQYF	TGTGCCAGCAGCCCCCGGACAGGGGGTTCCTCCTACGAGCAGTACTTC
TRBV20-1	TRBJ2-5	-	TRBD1	CSGQGNQETQYF	TGCAGTGGACAGGGGAACCAAGAGACCCAGTACTTC